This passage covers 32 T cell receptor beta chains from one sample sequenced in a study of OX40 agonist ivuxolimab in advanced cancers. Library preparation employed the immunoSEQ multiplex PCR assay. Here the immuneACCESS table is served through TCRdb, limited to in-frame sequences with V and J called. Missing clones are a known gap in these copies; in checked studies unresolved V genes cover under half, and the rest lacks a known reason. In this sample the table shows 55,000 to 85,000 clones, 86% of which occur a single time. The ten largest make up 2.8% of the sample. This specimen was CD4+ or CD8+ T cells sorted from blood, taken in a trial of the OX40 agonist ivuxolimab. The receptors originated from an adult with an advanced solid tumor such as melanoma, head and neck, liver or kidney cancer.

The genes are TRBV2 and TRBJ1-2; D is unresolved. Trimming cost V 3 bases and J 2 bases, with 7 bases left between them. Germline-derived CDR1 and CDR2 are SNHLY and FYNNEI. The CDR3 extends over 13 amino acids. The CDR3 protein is CASSENRNYGYTF. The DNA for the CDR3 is TGTGCCAGCAGTGAGAACAGAAACTATGGCTACACCTTC.

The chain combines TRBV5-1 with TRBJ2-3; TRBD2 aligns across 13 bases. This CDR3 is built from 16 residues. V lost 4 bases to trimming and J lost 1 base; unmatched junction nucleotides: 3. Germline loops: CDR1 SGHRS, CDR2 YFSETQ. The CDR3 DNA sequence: TGCGCCAGCAGCCTCGGGACTAGCGGGGGCACAGATACGCAGTATTTT. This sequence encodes CASSLGTSGGTDTQYF.

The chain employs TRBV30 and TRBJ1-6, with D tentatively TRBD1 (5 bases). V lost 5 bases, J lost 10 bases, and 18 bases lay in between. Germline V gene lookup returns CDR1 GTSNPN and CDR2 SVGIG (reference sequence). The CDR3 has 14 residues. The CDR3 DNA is TGTGCCTGGGGCCGGGACGCCCTGGGGTCACCCCTCCACTTT. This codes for CAWGRDALGSPLHF.

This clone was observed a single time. CDR3 sequence (DNA): TGTGCCAGCAGCTATAGCCCTAGCGGGGTCTACGAGCAGTACTTC. Translation gives CASSYSPSGVYEQYF. This chain joins TRBV7-2 and TRBJ2-7; 9 nucleotides align to TRBD2. CDR3 length equals 15 residues. CDR1 and CDR2 (germline): SGHTA, FQGNSA. J lost 3 bases, V lost 4 bases, and 7 bases had no gene match.

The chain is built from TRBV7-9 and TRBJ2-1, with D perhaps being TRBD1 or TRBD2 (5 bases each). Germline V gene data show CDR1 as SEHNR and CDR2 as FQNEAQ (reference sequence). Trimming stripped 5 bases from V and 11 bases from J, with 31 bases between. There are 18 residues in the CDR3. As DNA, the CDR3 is TGTGCCAGCAGCCCAGGGCAGTCTTTTGGGGACGCACAGATCAAGCAGTTCTTC. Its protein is CASSPGQSFGDAQIKQFF.

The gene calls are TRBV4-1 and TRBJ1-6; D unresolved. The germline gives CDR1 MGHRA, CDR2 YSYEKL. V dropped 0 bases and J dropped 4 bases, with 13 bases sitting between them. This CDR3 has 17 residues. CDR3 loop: CASSQDLPATYNSPLHF. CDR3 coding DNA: TGCGCCAGCAGCCAAGATCTTCCAGCCACGTATAATTCACCCCTCCACTTT.

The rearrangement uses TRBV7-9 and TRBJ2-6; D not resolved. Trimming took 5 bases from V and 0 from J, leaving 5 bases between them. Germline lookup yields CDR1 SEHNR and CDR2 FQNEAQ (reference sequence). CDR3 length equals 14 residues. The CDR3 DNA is TGTGCCAGCAGCCCTCTCTCTGGGGCCAACGTCCTGACTTTC. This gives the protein CASSPLSGANVLTF.

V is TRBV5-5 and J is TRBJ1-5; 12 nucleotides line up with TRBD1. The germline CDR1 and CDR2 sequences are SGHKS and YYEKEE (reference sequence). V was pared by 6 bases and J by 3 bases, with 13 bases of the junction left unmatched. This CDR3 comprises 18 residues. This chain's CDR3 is CASNLGEGQGAFNQPQHF. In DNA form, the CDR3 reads TGTGCCAGCAACCTCGGGGAGGGACAGGGGGCCTTCAATCAGCCCCAGCATTTT.

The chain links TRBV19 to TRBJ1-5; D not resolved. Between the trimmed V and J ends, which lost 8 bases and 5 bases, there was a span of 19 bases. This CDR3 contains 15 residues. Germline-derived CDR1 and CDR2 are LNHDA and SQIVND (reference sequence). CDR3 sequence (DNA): TGTGCCAGTGGGGTTGGGCAGTCCGTCTATCAGCCCCAGCATTTT. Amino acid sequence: CASGVGQSVYQPQHF. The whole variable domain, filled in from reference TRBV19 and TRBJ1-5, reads DGGITQSPKYLFRKEGQNVTLSCEQNLNHDAMYWYRQDPGQGLRLIYYSQIVNDFQKGDIAEGYSVSREKKESFPLTVTSAQKNPTAFYLCASGVGQSVYQPQHFGDGTRLSIL.

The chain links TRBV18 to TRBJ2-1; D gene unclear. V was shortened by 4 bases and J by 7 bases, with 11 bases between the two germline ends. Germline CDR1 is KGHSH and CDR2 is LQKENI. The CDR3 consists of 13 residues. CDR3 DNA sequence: TGTGCCAGCTCACGCCAATTTGAGAATGAGCAGTTCTTC. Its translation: CASSRQFENEQFF. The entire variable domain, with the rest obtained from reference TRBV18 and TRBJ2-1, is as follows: NAGVMQNPRHLVRRRGQEARLRCSPMKGHSHVYWYRQLPEEGLKFMVYLQKENIIDESGMPKERFSAEFPKEGPSILRIQQVVRGDSAAYFCASSRQFENEQFFGPGTRLTVL.

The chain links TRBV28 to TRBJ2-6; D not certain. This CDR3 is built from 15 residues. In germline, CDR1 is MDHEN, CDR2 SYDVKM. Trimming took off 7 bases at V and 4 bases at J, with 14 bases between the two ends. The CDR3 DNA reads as TGTGCCAGCAACCGCCCCGGCACGGGGGCCAACGTCCTGACTTTC. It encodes CASNRPGTGANVLTF.

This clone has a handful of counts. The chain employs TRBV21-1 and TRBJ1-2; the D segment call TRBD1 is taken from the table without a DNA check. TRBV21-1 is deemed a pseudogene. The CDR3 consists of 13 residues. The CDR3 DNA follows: TGTGCCAGCAGCAAACAGGGGAACTATGGCTACACCTTC. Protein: CASSKQGNYGYTF.

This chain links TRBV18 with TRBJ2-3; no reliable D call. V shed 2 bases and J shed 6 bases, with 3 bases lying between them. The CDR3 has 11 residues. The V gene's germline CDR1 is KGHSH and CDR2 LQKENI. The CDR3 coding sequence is TGTGCCAGCTCACCAAGGGATACGCAGTATTTT. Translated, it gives CASSPRDTQYF.

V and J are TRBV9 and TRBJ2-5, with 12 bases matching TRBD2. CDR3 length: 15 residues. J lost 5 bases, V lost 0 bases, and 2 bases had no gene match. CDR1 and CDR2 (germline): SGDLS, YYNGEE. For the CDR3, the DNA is TGTGCCAGCAGCGTAGAAGGGACTAGCGGGGAGACCCAGTACTTC. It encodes CASSVEGTSGETQYF.

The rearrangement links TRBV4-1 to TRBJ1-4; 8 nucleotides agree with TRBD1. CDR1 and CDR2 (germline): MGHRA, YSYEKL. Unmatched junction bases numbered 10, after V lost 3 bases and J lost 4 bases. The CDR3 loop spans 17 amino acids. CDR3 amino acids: CASSQGLTGGINEKLFF. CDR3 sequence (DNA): TGCGCCAGCAGCCAGGGACTTACAGGGGGGATTAATGAAAAACTGTTTTTT.

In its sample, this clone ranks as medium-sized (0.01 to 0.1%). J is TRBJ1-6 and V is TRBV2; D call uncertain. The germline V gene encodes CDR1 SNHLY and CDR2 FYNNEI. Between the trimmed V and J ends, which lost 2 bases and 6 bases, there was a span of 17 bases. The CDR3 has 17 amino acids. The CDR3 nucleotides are TGTGCCAGCAGTGAATCCGCGATGGCCAGCCTTAATTCACCCCTCCACTTT. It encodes CASSESAMASLNSPLHF.

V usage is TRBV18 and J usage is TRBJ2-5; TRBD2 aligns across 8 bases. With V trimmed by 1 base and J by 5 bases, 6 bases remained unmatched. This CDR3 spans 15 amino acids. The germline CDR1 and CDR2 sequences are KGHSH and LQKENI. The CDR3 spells CASSPRRGGRETQYF. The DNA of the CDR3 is TGTGCCAGCTCACCACGCCGGGGGGGTCGCGAGACCCAGTACTTC. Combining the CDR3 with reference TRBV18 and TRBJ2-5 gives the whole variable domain NAGVMQNPRHLVRRRGQEARLRCSPMKGHSHVYWYRQLPEEGLKFMVYLQKENIIDESGMPKERFSAEFPKEGPSILRIQQVVRGDSAAYFCASSPRRGGRETQYFGPGTRLLVL.

CDR3 loop: CASSQDIGGGLDYGYTF. Here the CDR3 DNA reads TGCGCCAGCAGCCAAGATATCGGAGGGGGCCTGGACTATGGCTACACCTTC. This rearrangement joins TRBV4-3 to TRBJ1-2, with 7 bases matching TRBD1. CDR1 is LGHNA and CDR2 is YSLEER in the germline V gene. There are 17 residues in the CDR3. The trim removed 0 bases at V and 3 bases at J, leaving 10 bases unmatched.

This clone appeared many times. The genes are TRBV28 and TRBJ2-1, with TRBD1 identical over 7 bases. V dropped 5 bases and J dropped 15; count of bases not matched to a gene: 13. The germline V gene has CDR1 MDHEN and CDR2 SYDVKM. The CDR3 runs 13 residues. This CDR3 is CASSPGTAAGGFF. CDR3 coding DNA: TGTGCCAGCAGTCCCGGGACAGCGGCGGGTGGGTTCTTC.

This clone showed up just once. CDR3 protein: CASRRGGVNTEAFF. In nucleotides, the CDR3 is TGTGCCAGCAGAAGGGGAGGCGTGAACACTGAAGCTTTCTTT. The V and J genes are TRBV5-6 and TRBJ1-1; D perhaps matches TRBD1 (5 bases). The CDR3 has 14 amino acids. V lost 5 bases and J lost 0, with 11 bases in between. Germline V gene lookup returns CDR1 SGHDT and CDR2 YYEEEE.

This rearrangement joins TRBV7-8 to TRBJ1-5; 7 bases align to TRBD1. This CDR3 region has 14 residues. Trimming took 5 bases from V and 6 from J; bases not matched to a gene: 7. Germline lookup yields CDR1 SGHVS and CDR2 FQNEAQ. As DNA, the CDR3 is TGTGCCAGCAGCAGGACAGGATCCAGTCAGCCCCAGCATTTT. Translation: CASSRTGSSQPQHF.

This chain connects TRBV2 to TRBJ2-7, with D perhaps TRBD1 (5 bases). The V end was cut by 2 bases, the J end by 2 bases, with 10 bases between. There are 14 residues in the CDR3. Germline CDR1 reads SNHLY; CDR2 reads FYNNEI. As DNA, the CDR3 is TGTGCCAGCAGTGAATTGAGACAGACCTACGAGCAGTACTTC. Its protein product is CASSELRQTYEQYF.

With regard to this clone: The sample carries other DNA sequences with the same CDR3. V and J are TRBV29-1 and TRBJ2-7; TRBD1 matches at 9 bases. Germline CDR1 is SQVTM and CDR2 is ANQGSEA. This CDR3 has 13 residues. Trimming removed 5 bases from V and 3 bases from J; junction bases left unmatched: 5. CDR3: CSVLGQGLYEQYF. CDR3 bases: TGCAGCGTTCTGGGACAGGGACTCTACGAGCAGTACTTC.

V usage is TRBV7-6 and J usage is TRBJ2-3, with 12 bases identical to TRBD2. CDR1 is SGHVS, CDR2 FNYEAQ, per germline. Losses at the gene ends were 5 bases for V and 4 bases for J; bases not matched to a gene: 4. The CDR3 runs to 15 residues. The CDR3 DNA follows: TGTGCCAGCAGCATGACTAGCGGGGGTTCAGATACGCAGTATTTT. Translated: CASSMTSGGSDTQYF.

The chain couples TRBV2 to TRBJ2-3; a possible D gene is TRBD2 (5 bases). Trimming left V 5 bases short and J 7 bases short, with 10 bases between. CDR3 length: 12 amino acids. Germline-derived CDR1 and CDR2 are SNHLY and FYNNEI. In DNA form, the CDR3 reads TGTGCCAGCAGTCCGGGAATTTATACGCAGTATTTT. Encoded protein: CASSPGIYTQYF.

The DNA for the CDR3 is TGTGCCAGTAGTATTCAGGCAGGGGGCTCCTACGAGCAGTACTTC. This translates into CASSIQAGGSYEQYF. This rearrangement joins TRBV19 to TRBJ2-7; 7 bases are a match to TRBD1. The CDR3 contains 15 residues. With 3 bases clipped from V and 0 bases from J, the junction kept 5 bases outside the gene matches. Germline-derived CDR1 and CDR2 are LNHDA and SQIVND (reference sequence).

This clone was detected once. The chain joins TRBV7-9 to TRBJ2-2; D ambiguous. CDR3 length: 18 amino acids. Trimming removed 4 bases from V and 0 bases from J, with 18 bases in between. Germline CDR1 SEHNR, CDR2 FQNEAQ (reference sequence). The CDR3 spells CASSYKTLGRTNTGELFF. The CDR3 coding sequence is TGTGCCAGCAGCTACAAAACGTTAGGACGTACGAACACCGGGGAGCTGTTTTTT.

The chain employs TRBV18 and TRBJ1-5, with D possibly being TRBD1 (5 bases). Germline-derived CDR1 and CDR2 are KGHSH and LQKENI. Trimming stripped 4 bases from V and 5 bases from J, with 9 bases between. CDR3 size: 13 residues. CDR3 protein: CASSRGDDQPQHF. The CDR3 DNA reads TGTGCCAGCTCACGGGGGGACGATCAGCCCCAGCATTTT. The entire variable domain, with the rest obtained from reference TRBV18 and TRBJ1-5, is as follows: NAGVMQNPRHLVRRRGQEARLRCSPMKGHSHVYWYRQLPEEGLKFMVYLQKENIIDESGMPKERFSAEFPKEGPSILRIQQVVRGDSAAYFCASSRGDDQPQHFGDGTRLSIL.

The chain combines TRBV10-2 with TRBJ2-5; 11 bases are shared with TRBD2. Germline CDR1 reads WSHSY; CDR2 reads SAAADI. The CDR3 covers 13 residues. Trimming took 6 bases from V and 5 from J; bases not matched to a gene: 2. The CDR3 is CASRLAGEETQYF. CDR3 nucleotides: TGCGCCAGCAGACTAGCGGGGGAGGAGACCCAGTACTTC.

The CDR3 coding sequence is TGTGCCAGCCCTCCCGGGGAGGGACAGGAGCATTACGAGCAGTACTTC. Protein sequence: CASPPGEGQEHYEQYF. The chain is built from TRBV28 and TRBJ2-7; tentatively, D is TRBD1 (8 bases). The V end lost 8 bases, the J end lost 4 bases, and 24 bases lay between the germline ends. This CDR3 is 16 amino acids long. Germline V lookup: CDR1 MDHEN, CDR2 SYDVKM.

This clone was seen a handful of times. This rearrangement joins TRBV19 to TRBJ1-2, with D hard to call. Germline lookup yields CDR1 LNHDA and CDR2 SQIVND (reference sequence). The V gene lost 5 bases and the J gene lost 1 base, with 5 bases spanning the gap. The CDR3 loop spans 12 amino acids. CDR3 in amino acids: CASSVVNYGYTF. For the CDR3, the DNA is TGTGCCAGTAGTGTGGTTAACTATGGCTACACCTTC.

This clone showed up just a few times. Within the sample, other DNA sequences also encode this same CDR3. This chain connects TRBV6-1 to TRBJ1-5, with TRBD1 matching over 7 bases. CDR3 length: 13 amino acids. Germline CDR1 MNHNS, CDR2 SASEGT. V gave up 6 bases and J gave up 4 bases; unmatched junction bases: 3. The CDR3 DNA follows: TGTGCCAGCAGCCCGGACAGGAATCAGCCCCAGCATTTT. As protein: CASSPDRNQPQHF.